One and the same sample provided the 21 T cell receptor beta chains below, sequenced in a study of T cell responses to AZD1222 COVID-19 vaccine. Assay: immunoSEQ multiplex PCR; the TCRdb copy retains only in-frame clones and omits some. The repertoire has approximately 150,000 clones, more than 85% of them found once; the top ten carry 4.5% to 6%. The sample here was peripheral blood, taken on day 0 of AZD1222 vaccination. The receptors come from an adult in good health.

The chain links TRBV3-1 (or the pseudogene TRBV3-2) to TRBJ2-5; 11 nucleotides line up with TRBD2. Germline V gene sequence: CDR1 LGHDT, CDR2 YNNKEL (reference sequence). Unmatched junction bases numbered 2, after V lost 3 bases and J lost 2 bases. The CDR3 sequence is 15 residues long. Written as DNA, the CDR3 is TGTGCCAGCAGCCAGGGACTAGCGGCGCAAGAGACCCAGTACTTC. Its translation is CASSQGLAAQETQYF.

The chain links TRBV6-5 to TRBJ1-6; D gene ambiguous. The CDR3 extends over 13 amino acids. V lost 7 bases and J lost 10, with 14 bases in between. Germline V CDR1 and CDR2: MNHEY, SVGAGI. The CDR3 here is CASNNSGRSPLHF. The CDR3 DNA sequence: TGTGCCAGCAACAACAGCGGACGATCACCCCTCCACTTT.

The rearrangement joins TRBV5-4 to TRBJ1-1; TRBD1 matches at 7 bases. This CDR3 comprises 14 residues. The germline V gene has CDR1 SGHNT and CDR2 YYREEE (reference sequence). V trimming: 3 bases; J trimming: 5 bases; junction bases outside the gene matches: 7. CDR3 residues: CASSWNRGRTEAFF. CDR3 nucleotides: TGTGCCAGCAGCTGGAACAGGGGTCGGACTGAAGCTTTCTTT.

A single count supports this clone. This chain connects TRBV2 to TRBJ2-7; perhaps D is TRBD1 or TRBD2 (5 bases each). Trimming removed 6 bases from V and 3 bases from J, with 12 bases in between. Germline CDR1 reads SNHLY; CDR2 reads FYNNEI. The CDR3 has 13 amino acids. The chain's CDR3 is CASSRDGLYEQYF. In nucleotides, the CDR3 is TGTGCCAGCAGCCGGGACGGCCTCTACGAGCAGTACTTC.

The chain couples TRBV14 to TRBJ2-4; D possibly matches TRBD1 or TRBD2 (7 bases each). The V gene's germline CDR1 is SGHDN and CDR2 FVKESK. V lost 5 bases and J lost 4, with 15 bases in between. This CDR3 contains 15 residues. CDR3 in amino acids: CASSKTGEGKNIQYF. CDR3 DNA: TGTGCCAGCAGCAAAACAGGGGAGGGAAAAAACATTCAGTACTTC.

CDR3: CASSLSRGGPRSYNEQFF. CDR3 DNA sequence: TGTGCCAGCAGCTTATCTCGTGGAGGGCCTCGGTCCTACAATGAGCAGTTCTTC. The V gene is TRBV7-8, the J gene TRBJ2-1, with D tentatively TRBD2 (6 bases). Between the trimmed V and J ends, which lost 2 bases and 1 base, there was a span of 18 bases. The germline V gene has CDR1 SGHVS and CDR2 FQNEAQ. The CDR3 is 18 residues long.

The chain uses TRBV15 and TRBJ1-2; 7 bases fit TRBD1. The CDR3 length is 21 residues. Germline trimming cut 0 bases from V and 4 bases from J; bases unmatched to any gene: 23. CDR1 LNHNV and CDR2 YYDKDF come from the germline V gene (reference sequence). The DNA for the CDR3 is TGTGCCACCAGCAGAGATTTGTTACAGGGGACGCGAGCCGATACGATCTATGGCTACACCTTC. Its protein is CATSRDLLQGTRADTIYGYTF.

This sequence joins TRBV7-9 and TRBJ1-1; no clear D. Germline lookup yields CDR1 SEHNR and CDR2 FQNEAQ (reference sequence). The CDR3 covers 12 residues. Trimming pared 3 bases from V and 1 base from J, leaving 3 bases between. CDR3 in amino acids: CASSFGNTEAFF. In DNA, the CDR3 is TGTGCCAGCAGCTTTGGGAACACTGAAGCTTTCTTT.

The genes are TRBV6-5 and TRBJ2-4; D gene unclear. Per the germline V gene, CDR1 is MNHEY and CDR2 is SVGAGI. There are 16 residues in the CDR3. Deletions cut 0 bases from V and 0 bases from J, with 9 bases between. The CDR3 DNA is TGTGCCAGCAGTTACTCCTCAGCCTTAGCCAAAAACATTCAGTACTTC. Protein: CASSYSSALAKNIQYF.

In the case of this clone: At one end the junction does not follow the germline gene, possibly because of a read error. The chain has TRBV5-1 and TRBJ1-3; 7 bases fit TRBD1. Per the germline V gene, CDR1 is SGHRS and CDR2 is YFSETQ. The CDR3 sequence is 12 residues long. CDR3 bases: TGCGCCAGCAGCTTGGGGGGGACAGAACTTGATTTT. This codes for CASSLGGTELDF.

The J gene is TRBJ2-2, the V gene TRBV2; 11 nucleotides line up with TRBD2. Germline V lookup: CDR1 SNHLY, CDR2 FYNNEI. V dropped 8 bases and J dropped 1; count of bases not matched to a gene: 3. There are 15 residues in the CDR3. The CDR3 DNA reads TGTGCCAGCTCTAGCGGGGGGAAGAACACCGGGGAGCTGTTTTTT. Encoded protein: CASSSGGKNTGELFF.

The V gene is TRBV30, the J gene TRBJ2-7; D not certain. Germline V lookup: CDR1 GTSNPN, CDR2 SVGIG (reference sequence). This CDR3 region has 13 residues. V was clipped by 0 bases and J by 5 bases, with 11 bases between them. CDR3 sequence (DNA): TGTGCCTGGAGTGTATTGTTGGGCGACGAGCAGTACTTC. Protein product: CAWSVLLGDEQYF.

The chain employs TRBV7-8 and TRBJ1-1; D is unclear. Trimming shortened V by 1 base and J by 7 bases, and 10 bases separated the two germline ends. From germline, CDR1 is SGHVS and CDR2 FQNEAQ. The CDR3 extends over 13 amino acids. Here the CDR3 reads CASSLDQGLEAFF. The CDR3 region has the DNA TGTGCCAGCAGCTTAGATCAAGGACTTGAAGCTTTCTTT.

The chain combines TRBV5-1 with TRBJ2-7; no reliable D call. CDR3 size: 14 residues. With 0 bases removed from V and 6 bases from J, the gap between germline ends came to 13 bases. CDR1 is SGHRS and CDR2 is YFSETQ in the germline V gene. CDR3 coding DNA: TGCGCCAGCAGCTTGGAACGGATACCCGGCGAGCAGTACTTC. Translation gives CASSLERIPGEQYF.

The count of this clone is one. The genes are TRBV2 and TRBJ2-2; a possible D gene is TRBD2 (5 bases). Germline-derived CDR1 and CDR2 are SNHLY and FYNNEI. The CDR3 covers 13 residues. V was clipped by 4 bases and J by 4 bases, with 7 bases between them. CDR3 nucleotides: TGTGCCAGCAGTGGAACTAGCACCGGGGAGCTGTTTTTT. Protein: CASSGTSTGELFF.

The chain combines TRBV6-5 with TRBJ1-2; 8 bases match TRBD1. V dropped 10 bases and J dropped 5; count of bases not matched to a gene: 15. The CDR3 covers 15 residues. Germline V gene data show CDR1 as MNHEY and CDR2 as SVGAGI. The CDR3 loop reads CATWTGSFSRYGYTF. CDR3 DNA: TGTGCCACCTGGACAGGGTCTTTCTCCCGATATGGCTACACCTTC.

V gene TRBV27 combines with J gene TRBJ2-7; tentatively, D is TRBD1 or TRBD2 (5 bases each). The germline CDR1 and CDR2 sequences are MNHEY and SMNVEV (reference sequence). V was shortened by 6 bases and J by 3 bases, with 9 bases between the two germline ends. The CDR3 contains 12 residues. CDR3 amino acids: CASRGTVYEQYF. For the CDR3, the DNA is TGTGCCAGCAGGGGGACCGTCTACGAGCAGTACTTC.

This clone was seen once. The gene calls are TRBV19 and TRBJ1-1, with a weak D call TRBD1 (6 bases). CDR1 LNHDA and CDR2 SQIVND come from the germline V gene (reference sequence). This CDR3 is built from 13 residues. With 8 bases removed from V and 4 bases from J, the gap between germline ends came to 14 bases. This CDR3 is CASRATGLTEAFF. The CDR3 DNA reads as TGTGCCAGTCGAGCAACAGGGCTCACTGAAGCTTTCTTT.

The rearrangement uses TRBV15 and TRBJ1-2, with D possibly TRBD1 on 6 matching bases. The germline V gene has CDR1 LNHNV and CDR2 YYDKDF (reference sequence). The germline V and J ends were trimmed by 0 bases and 8 bases, with 13 bases remaining between them. CDR3 length equals 14 residues. CDR3 nucleotides: TGTGCCACCAGCAGAGAGGGGGCCCTTTACGGCTACACCTTC. This sequence encodes CATSREGALYGYTF.

V is TRBV4-1 and J is TRBJ1-5; no clear D gene. CDR1 and CDR2 from the germline V gene are MGHRA and YSYEKL. There are 14 residues in the CDR3. Trimming removed 1 base from V and 4 bases from J, with 8 bases in between. CDR3 in DNA: TGCGCCAGCAGCCAAGTTCTTGAGAATCAGCCCCAGCATTTT. It codes for CASSQVLENQPQHF.

The chain is built from TRBV5-1 and TRBJ2-1; 7 nucleotides agree with TRBD2. The length of the CDR3 is 16 residues. Trimming took 0 bases from V and 1 from J; bases not matched to a gene: 4. Germline CDR1 and CDR2: SGHRS and YFSETQ. CDR3 sequence: CASSLASGRSYNEQFF. For the CDR3, the DNA is TGCGCCAGCAGCTTGGCTAGCGGTCGTTCCTACAATGAGCAGTTCTTC.